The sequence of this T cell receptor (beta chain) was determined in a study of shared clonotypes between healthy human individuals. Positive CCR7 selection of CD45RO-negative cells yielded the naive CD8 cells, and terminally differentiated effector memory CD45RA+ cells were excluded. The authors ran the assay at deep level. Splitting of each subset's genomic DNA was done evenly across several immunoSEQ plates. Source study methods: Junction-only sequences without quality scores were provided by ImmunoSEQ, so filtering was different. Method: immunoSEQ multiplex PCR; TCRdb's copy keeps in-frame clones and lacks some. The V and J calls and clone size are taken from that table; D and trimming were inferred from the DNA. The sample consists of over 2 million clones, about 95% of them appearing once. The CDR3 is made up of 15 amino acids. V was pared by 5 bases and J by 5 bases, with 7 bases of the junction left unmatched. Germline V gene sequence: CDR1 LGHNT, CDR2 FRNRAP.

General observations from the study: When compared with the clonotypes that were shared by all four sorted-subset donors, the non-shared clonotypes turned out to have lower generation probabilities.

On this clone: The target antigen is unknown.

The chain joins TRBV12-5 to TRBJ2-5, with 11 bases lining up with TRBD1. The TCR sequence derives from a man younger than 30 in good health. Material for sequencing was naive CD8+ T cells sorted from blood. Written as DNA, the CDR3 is TGTGCTAGTGGTAAAAGGACAGGGGGCATGGAGACCCAGTACTTC. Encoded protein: CASGKRTGGMETQYF.